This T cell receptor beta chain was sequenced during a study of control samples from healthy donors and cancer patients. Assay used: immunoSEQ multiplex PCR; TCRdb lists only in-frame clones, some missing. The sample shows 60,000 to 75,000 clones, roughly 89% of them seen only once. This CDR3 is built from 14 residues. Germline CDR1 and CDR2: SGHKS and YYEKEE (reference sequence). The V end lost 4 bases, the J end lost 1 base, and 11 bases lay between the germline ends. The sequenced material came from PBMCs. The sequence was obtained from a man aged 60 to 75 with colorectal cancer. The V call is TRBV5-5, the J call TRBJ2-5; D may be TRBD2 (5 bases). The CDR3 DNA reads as TGTGCCAGCAGCCCGGAGGCATTCCAAGAGACCCAGTACTTC. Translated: CASSPEAFQETQYF.